The 10 T cell receptor beta chains reported below all come from one sample, sequenced in a study of beta chain features in type 1 diabetes. The authors reverse transcribed all of the isolated RNA, so sequencing captured expressed TCRB transcripts. Generated by immunoSEQ multiplex PCR, the TCRdb table keeps only in-frame clones and is missing some. The sample has 70,000 to 95,000 clones, around a third seen once. The sample taken for sequencing was stem cell memory CD4+ T cells from blood. The receptors were sampled from a woman aged 18-29 years in good health.

The chain joins TRBV5-1 to TRBJ2-7; TRBD1 aligns across 7 bases. The CDR3 consists of 17 residues. From germline, CDR1 is SGHRS and CDR2 YFSETQ. V dropped 3 bases and J dropped 4; count of bases not matched to a gene: 16. The CDR3: CASSSRILGQNSYEQYF. CDR3 nucleotides: TGCGCCAGCAGCTCTAGGATCTTGGGACAGAATTCGTACGAGCAGTACTTC. Based on the CDR3 plus reference TRBV5-1 and TRBJ2-7, the full variable domain is KAGVTQTPRYLIKTRGQQVTLSCSPISGHRSVSWYQQTPGQGLQFLFEYFSETQRNKGNFPGRFSGRQFSNSRSEMNVSTLELGDSALYLCASSSRILGQNSYEQYFGPGTRLTVT.

The gene calls are TRBV30 and TRBJ2-1; 10 bases are shared with TRBD2. Germline V gives CDR1 GTSNPN, CDR2 SVGIG (reference sequence). The length of the CDR3 is 14 residues. J gave up 7 bases and V 4 bases, and 7 bases lay outside the gene matches. In DNA form, the CDR3 reads TGTGCCTGGACTAGCGGGAGTTTGATAAATGAGCAGTTCTTC. Its translation is CAWTSGSLINEQFF.

The rearrangement joins TRBV6-5 to TRBJ1-1, with TRBD1 identical over 9 bases. CDR3 size: 16 residues. V shed 1 base, J shed 1 base, and the junction held 4 bases outside the gene matches. Germline loops: CDR1 MNHEY, CDR2 SVGAGI. The CDR3 coding sequence is TGTGCCAGCAGTTACTTGCCGGGACAGGGGAACACTGAAGCTTTCTTT. This encodes CASSYLPGQGNTEAFF.

This clone was seen a few times. The same CDR3 is also encoded by other DNA sequences in this sample. V is TRBV2 and J is TRBJ1-5, with 9 bases lining up with TRBD1. Losses at the gene ends were 6 bases for V and 6 bases for J; bases not matched to a gene: 3. This CDR3 comprises 13 residues. The germline CDR1 and CDR2 sequences are SNHLY and FYNNEI. In DNA, the CDR3 is TGTGCCAGCAGGGGACAGGGCGGTCAGCCCCAGCATTTT. It codes for CASRGQGGQPQHF.

The rearrangement links TRBV4-2 to TRBJ1-5; 10 nucleotides line up with TRBD1. Germline values: CDR1 LGHNA, CDR2 YNFKEQ. This CDR3 region has 15 residues. The V and J ends lost 1 base and 6 bases, in that order; junction bases with no gene match: 3. CDR3 loop: CASSQGQGAGQPQHF. The CDR3 bases are TGTGCCAGCAGCCAAGGACAGGGGGCCGGTCAGCCCCAGCATTTT.

The J gene is TRBJ2-1, the V gene TRBV2; TRBD1 agrees at 8 bases. Trimming cost V 8 bases and J 10 bases; bases outside gene matches: 7. The CDR3 consists of 12 residues. Germline values: CDR1 SNHLY, CDR2 FYNNEI. As DNA, the CDR3 is TGTGCCAGCGGTAGACAGGGGAACGAGCAGTTCTTC. Residues: CASGRQGNEQFF.

The CDR3 DNA sequence: TGTGCCAGCAGCTTAGCCACCTGGAAGGAGGGTACGCAGTATTTT. Amino acids: CASSLATWKEGTQYF. The rearrangement uses TRBV7-2 and TRBJ2-3; D might be TRBD2 (6 bases). The CDR3 consists of 15 residues. CDR1 is SGHTA, CDR2 FQGNSA, per germline. V lost 0 bases to trimming and J lost 8 bases, with 15 bases between them.

This clone was detected a few times. J is TRBJ2-7 and V is TRBV18, with 7 bases aligning to TRBD1. Germline V gives CDR1 KGHSH, CDR2 LQKENI. J gave up 0 bases and V 2 bases, and 4 bases lay outside the gene matches. The CDR3 sequence is 15 residues long. This chain's CDR3 is CASSPRGPLSYEQYF. The CDR3 DNA is TGTGCCAGCTCACCAAGGGGGCCGCTCTCCTACGAGCAGTACTTC. The complete variable domain, with remaining parts taken from reference TRBV18 and TRBJ2-7, reads NAGVMQNPRHLVRRRGQEARLRCSPMKGHSHVYWYRQLPEEGLKFMVYLQKENIIDESGMPKERFSAEFPKEGPSILRIQQVVRGDSAAYFCASSPRGPLSYEQYFGPGTRLTVT.

The chain employs TRBV19 and TRBJ2-7; 7 nucleotides line up with TRBD1. The CDR3 sequence is 15 residues long. Germline V gene sequence: CDR1 LNHDA, CDR2 SQIVND (reference sequence). J was trimmed by 4 bases and V by 3 bases; bases with no gene match: 9. CDR3 protein: CASSIRTGTVYEQYF. CDR3 sequence (DNA): TGTGCCAGTAGTATTAGGACCGGGACAGTTTACGAGCAGTACTTC.

The sample holds a few counts of this clone. The chain is built from TRBV4-3 and TRBJ2-7; TRBD1 might be the D (6 bases). Germline CDR1 reads LGHNA; CDR2 reads YSLEER. This CDR3 is 13 amino acids long. The germline V and J ends were trimmed by 3 bases and 6 bases, with 12 bases remaining between them. This CDR3 is CASSQKQGGEQYF. The CDR3 DNA follows: TGCGCCAGCAGCCAGAAACAGGGTGGCGAGCAGTACTTC.